This T cell receptor (beta chain) comes out of a study of response to subunit inactivated influenza vaccine. This clonotype has just one count. Its antigen is not identified. Broader study findings: The authors offered the suggestion that each seasonal influenza vaccination recruits few new T cells.

One entry per CDR3 protein results from TCRdb running MiXCR on the RT-PCR reads. This table has 860,000 or so distinct CDR3 sequences, approximately 21% appearing once. The CDR3 covers 12 residues. V was shortened by 7 bases and J by 2 bases, with 11 bases between the two germline ends. Germline CDR1 and CDR2: DFQATT and SNEGSKA (reference sequence). The clonotype comes from a man aged 45-65 years who received an inactivated influenza vaccine. Specimen: PBMCs from blood, collected around 5 days after vaccination. This chain links TRBV20-1 with TRBJ1-1; D not certain. The CDR3 protein is CSESYRNTEAFF. The CDR3 DNA is TGCAGTGAATCGTACCGAAACACTGAAGCTTTCTTT.